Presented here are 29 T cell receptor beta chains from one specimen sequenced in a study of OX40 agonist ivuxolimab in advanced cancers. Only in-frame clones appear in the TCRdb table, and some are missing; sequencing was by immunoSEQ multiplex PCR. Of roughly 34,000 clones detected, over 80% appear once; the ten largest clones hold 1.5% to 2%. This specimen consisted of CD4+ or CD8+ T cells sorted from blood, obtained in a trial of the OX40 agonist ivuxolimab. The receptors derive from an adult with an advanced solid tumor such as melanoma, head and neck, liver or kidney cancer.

CDR3 loop: CASSLGSPTDTQYF. As DNA, the CDR3 is TGTGCCAGCAGCTTAGGGTCCCCCACAGATACGCAGTATTTT. The rearrangement uses TRBV11-3 and TRBJ2-3; D remains ambiguous. Per the germline V gene, CDR1 is SGHNT and CDR2 is YENEEA. Trimming stripped 1 base from V and 2 bases from J, with 7 bases between. The CDR3 runs 14 residues.

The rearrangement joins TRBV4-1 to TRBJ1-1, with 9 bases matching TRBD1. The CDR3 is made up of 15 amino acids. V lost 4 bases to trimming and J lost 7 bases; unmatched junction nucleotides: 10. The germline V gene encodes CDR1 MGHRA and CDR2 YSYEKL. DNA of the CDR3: TGCGCCAGCAGCCCCCGTGGGACAGGGTTAGGTGAAGCTTTCTTT. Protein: CASSPRGTGLGEAFF.

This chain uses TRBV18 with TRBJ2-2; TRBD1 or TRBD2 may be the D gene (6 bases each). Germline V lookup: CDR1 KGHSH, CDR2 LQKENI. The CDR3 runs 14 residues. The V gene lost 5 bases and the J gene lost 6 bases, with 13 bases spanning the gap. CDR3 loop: CASSGGWTAGELFF. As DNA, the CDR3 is TGTGCCAGCTCAGGAGGGTGGACAGCCGGGGAGCTGTTTTTT.

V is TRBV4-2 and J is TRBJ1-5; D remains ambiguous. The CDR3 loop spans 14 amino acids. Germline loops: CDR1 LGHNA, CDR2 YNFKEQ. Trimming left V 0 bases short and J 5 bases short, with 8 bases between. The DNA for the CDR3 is TGTGCCAGCAGCCAAGATGGAGTGGATCAGCCCCAGCATTTT. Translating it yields CASSQDGVDQPQHF.

The CDR3 here is CASSLGTANYGYTF. The CDR3 bases are TGCGCCAGCAGCTTAGGGACGGCGAACTATGGCTACACCTTC. V is TRBV5-1 and J is TRBJ1-2; maybe TRBD1 (5 bases). The CDR3 totals 14 residues. Trimming took off 2 bases at V and 2 bases at J, with 10 bases between the two ends. Germline V gene lookup returns CDR1 SGHRS and CDR2 YFSETQ.

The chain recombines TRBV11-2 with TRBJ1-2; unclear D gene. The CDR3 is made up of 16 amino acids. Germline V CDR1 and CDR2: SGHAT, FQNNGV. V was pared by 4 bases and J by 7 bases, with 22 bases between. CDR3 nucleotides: TGTGCCAGCAGCTCGTATCGTGTGTTCAGCCGGGGTGGCTACACCTTC. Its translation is CASSSYRVFSRGGYTF.

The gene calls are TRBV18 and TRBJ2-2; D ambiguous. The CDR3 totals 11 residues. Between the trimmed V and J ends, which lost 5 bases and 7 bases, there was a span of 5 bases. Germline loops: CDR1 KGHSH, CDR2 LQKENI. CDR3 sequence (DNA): TGTGCCAGCTCATTGGACGGGGAGCTGTTTTTT. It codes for CASSLDGELFF.

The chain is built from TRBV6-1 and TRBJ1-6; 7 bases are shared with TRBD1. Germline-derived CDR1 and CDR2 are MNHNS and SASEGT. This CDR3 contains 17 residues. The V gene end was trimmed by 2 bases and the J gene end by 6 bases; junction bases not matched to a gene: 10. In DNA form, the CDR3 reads TGTGCCAGCAGTGAATACGATTCGGGACAGATTAATTCACCCCTCCACTTT. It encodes CASSEYDSGQINSPLHF.

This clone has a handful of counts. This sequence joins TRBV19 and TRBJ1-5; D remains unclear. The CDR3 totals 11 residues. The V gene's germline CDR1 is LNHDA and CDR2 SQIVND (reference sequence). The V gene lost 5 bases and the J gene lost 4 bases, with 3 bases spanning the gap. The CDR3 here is CASSGNQPQHF. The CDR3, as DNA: TGTGCCAGTAGTGGGAATCAGCCCCAGCATTTT.

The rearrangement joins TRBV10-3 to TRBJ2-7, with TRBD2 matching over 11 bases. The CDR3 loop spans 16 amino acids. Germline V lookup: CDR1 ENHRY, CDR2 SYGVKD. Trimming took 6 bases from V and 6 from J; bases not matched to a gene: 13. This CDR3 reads CAISARLAGSGGEQYF. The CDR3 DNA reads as TGTGCCATCAGCGCACGACTAGCGGGATCAGGGGGCGAGCAGTACTTC.

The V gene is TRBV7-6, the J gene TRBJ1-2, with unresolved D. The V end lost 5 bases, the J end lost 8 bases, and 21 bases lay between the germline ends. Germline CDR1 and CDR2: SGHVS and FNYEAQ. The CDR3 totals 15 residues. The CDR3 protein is CASSPGPSSKRGYTF. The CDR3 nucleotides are TGTGCCAGCAGCCCCGGGCCATCCTCGAAACGGGGCTACACCTTC.

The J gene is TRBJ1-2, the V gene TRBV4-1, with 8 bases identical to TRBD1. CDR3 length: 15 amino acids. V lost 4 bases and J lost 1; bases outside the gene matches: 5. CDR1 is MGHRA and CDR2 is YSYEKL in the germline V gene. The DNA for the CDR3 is TGCGCCAGCAGCCCCGGACAGGGCAGTAACTATGGCTACACCTTC. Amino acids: CASSPGQGSNYGYTF.

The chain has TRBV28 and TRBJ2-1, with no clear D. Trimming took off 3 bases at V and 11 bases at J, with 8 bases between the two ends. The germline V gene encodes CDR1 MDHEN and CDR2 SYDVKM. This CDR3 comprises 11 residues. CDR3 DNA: TGTGCCAGCAGTTTTGGCGATCAGCAGTTCTTC. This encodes CASSFGDQQFF.

As DNA, the CDR3 is TGTGCCAGCACCAGCGGGAAAGCGAACACCGGGGAGCTGTTTTTT. Translation gives CASTSGKANTGELFF. The chain employs TRBV2 and TRBJ2-2, with 7 nucleotides matching TRBD2. Germline V CDR1 and CDR2: SNHLY, FYNNEI. The ends lost 7 bases at V and 0 bases at J; junction bases unmatched: 5. The CDR3 is 15 amino acids. Combining the CDR3 with reference TRBV2 and TRBJ2-2 gives the whole variable domain EPEVTQTPSHQVTQMGQEVILRCVPISNHLYFYWYRQILGQKVEFLVSFYNNEISEKSEIFDDQFSVERPDGSNFTLKIRSTKLEDSAMYFCASTSGKANTGELFFGEGSRLTVL.

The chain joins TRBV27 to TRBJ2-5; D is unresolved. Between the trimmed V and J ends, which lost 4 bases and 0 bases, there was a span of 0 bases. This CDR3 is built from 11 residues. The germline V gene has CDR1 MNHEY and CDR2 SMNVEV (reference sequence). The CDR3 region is CASSYQETQYF. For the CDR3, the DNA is TGTGCCAGCAGTTACCAAGAGACCCAGTACTTC.

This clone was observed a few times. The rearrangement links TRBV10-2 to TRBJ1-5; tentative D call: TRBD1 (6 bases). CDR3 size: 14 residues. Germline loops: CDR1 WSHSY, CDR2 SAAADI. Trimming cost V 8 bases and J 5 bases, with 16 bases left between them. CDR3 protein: CASWDKKTYQPQHF. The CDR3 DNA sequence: TGCGCCAGCTGGGACAAAAAGACCTATCAGCCCCAGCATTTT.

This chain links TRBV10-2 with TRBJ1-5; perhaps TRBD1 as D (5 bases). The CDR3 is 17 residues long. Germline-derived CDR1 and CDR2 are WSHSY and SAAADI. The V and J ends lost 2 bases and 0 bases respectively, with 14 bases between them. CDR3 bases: TGCGCCAGCAGTGAGAGGGACGGTATCTTTAGCAATCAGCCCCAGCATTTT. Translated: CASSERDGIFSNQPQHF.

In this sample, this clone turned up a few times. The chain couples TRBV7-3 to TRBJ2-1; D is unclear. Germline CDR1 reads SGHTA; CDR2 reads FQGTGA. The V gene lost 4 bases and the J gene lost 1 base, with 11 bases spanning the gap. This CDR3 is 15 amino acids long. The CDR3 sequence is CASSSKVSSYNEQFF. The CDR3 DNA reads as TGTGCCAGCAGCTCTAAGGTTAGTTCCTACAATGAGCAGTTCTTC.

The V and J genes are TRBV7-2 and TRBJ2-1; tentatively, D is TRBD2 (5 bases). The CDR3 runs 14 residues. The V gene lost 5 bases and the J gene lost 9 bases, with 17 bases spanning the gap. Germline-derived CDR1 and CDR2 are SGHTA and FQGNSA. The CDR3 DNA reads TGTGCCAGCAGCCTATCACGGGAATATAGTGAGCAGTTCTTC. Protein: CASSLSREYSEQFF.

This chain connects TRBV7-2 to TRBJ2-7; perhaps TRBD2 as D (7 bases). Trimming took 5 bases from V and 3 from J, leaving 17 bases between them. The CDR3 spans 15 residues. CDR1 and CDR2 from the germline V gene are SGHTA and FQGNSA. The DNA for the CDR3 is TGTGCCAGCAGCGAACACGGGGGGCTAGTCTACGAGCAGTACTTC. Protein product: CASSEHGGLVYEQYF.

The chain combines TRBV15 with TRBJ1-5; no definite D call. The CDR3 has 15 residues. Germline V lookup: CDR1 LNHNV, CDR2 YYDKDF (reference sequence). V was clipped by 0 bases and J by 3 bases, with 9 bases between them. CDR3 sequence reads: CATSREVGNNQPQHF. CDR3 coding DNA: TGTGCCACCAGCAGAGAGGTAGGGAACAATCAGCCCCAGCATTTT.

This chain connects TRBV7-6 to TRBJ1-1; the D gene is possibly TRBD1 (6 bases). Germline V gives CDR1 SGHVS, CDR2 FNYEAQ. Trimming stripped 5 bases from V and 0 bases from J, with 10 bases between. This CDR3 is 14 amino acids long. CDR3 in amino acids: CASSPGTLNTEAFF. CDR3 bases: TGTGCCAGCAGCCCCGGGACATTGAACACTGAAGCTTTCTTT.

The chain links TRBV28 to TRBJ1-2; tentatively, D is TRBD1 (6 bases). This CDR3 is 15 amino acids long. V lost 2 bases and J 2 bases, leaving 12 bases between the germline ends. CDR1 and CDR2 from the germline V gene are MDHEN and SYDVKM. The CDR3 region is CASSLPDRYNYGYTF. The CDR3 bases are TGTGCCAGCAGTTTACCGGACAGATACAACTATGGCTACACCTTC.

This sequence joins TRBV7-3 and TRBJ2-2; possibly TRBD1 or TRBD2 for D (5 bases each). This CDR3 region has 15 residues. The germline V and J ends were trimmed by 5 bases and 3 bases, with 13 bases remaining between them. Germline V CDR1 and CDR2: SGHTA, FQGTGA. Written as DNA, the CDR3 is TGTGCCAGCAGCCACCGGGACGACCACACCGGGGAGCTGTTTTTT. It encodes CASSHRDDHTGELFF.

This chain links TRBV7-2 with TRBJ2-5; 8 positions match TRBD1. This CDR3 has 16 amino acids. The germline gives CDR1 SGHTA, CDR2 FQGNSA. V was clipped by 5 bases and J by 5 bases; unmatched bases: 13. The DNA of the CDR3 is TGTGCCAGCAGCCCTCCTCGGGCAGGGGGCAGCGAGACCCAGTACTTC. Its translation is CASSPPRAGGSETQYF.

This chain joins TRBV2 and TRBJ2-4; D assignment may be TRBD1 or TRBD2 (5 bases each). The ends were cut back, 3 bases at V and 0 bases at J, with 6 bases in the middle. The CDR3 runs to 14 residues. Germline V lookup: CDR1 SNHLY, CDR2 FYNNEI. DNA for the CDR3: TGTGCCAGCAGTGAGGGACGAGCCAAAAACATTCAGTACTTC. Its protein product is CASSEGRAKNIQYF.

The CDR3 DNA reads TGTGCCAGCAGCTTAGAATCCCTCGGGAGAGCTTTCTTT. Encoded protein: CASSLESLGRAFF. V is TRBV7-2 and J is TRBJ1-1, with D uncertain. Trimming stripped 1 base from V and 10 bases from J, with 13 bases between. The germline V gene encodes CDR1 SGHTA and CDR2 FQGNSA. CDR3 length: 13 amino acids.

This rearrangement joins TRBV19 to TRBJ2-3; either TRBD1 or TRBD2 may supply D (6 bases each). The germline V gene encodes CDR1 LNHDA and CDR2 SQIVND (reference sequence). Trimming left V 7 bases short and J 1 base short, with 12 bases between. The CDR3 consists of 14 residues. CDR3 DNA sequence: TGTGCCAGTAAGTCCGGGGGCCGCACAGATACGCAGTATTTT. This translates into CASKSGGRTDTQYF.

Here the CDR3 reads CATSGIRGTEAFF. CDR3 DNA sequence: TGTGCCACCTCGGGGATAAGGGGAACAGAAGCTTTCTTT. This chain joins TRBV15 and TRBJ1-1; perhaps TRBD1 as D (5 bases). Germline V lookup: CDR1 LNHNV, CDR2 YYDKDF (reference sequence). This CDR3 comprises 13 residues. V shed 8 bases and J shed 8 bases, with 18 bases lying between them.